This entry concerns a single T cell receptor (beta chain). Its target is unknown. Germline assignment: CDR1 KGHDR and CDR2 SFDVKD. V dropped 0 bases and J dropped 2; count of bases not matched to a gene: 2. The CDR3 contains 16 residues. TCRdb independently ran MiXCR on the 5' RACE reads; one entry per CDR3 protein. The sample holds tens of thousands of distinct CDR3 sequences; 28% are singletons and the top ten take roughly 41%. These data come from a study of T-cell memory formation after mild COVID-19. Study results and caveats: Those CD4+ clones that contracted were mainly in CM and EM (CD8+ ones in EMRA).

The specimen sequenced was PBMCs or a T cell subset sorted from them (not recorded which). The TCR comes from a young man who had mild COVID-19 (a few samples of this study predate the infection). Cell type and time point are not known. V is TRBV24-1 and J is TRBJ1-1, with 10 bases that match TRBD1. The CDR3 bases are TGTGCCACCAGTGATTTGAGGACAGGGGGTAACACTGAAGCTTTCTTT. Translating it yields CATSDLRTGGNTEAFF.